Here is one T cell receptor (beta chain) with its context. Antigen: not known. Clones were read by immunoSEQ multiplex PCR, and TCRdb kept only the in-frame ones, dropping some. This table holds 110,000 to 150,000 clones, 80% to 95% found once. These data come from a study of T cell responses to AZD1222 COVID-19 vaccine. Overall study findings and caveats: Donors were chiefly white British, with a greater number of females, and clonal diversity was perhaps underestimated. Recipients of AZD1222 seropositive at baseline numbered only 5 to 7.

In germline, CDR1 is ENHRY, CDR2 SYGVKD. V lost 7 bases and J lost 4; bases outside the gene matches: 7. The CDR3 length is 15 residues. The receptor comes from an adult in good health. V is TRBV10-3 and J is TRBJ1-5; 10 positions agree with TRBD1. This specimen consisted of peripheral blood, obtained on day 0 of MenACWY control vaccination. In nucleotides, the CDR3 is TGTGCCATCACCGAGGGACAGGGGCCAAATCAGCCCCAGCATTTT. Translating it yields CAITEGQGPNQPQHF.